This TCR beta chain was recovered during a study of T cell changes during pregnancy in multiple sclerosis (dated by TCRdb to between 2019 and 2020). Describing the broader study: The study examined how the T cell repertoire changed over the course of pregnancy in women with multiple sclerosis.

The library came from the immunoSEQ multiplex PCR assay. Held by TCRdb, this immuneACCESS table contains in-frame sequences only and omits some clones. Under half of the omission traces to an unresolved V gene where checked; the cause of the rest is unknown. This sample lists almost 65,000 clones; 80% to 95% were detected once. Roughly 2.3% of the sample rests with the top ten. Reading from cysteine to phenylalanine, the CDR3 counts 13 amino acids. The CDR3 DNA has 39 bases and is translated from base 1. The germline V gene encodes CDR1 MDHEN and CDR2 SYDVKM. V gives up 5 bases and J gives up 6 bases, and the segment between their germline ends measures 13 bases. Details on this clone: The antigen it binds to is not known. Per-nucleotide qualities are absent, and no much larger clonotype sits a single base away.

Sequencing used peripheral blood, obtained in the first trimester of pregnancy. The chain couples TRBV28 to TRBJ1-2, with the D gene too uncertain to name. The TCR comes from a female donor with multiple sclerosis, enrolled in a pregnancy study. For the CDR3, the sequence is CASSVNSGNGYTF. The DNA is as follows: TGTGCCAGCAGTGTGAATTCGGGGAATGGCTACACCTTC.